Listed below are T cell receptor beta chains from one sample, sequenced in a study of control samples from healthy donors and cancer patients. Libraries were prepared by immunoSEQ multiplex PCR; TCRdb keeps only in-frame clonotypes and omits some of them. The table lists about 210,000 clones. The sample was blood. These TCRs come from a woman between 25 and 40 years old in good health. The CDR3 runs from the conserved cysteine through the conserved F or W. The D gene is left open where the match is weak.

V gene	J gene	D gene	CDR3 DNA	CDR3 protein
TRBV6-4	TRBJ2-3	NA	TGTGCCAGCAGTGAAGGGGGAGGCGCAGATACGCAGTATTTT	CASSEGGGADTQYF
TRBV2	TRBJ1-2	NA	TGTGCCAGCTATCGGACAGTGAGAGGCTACACCTTC	CASYRTVRGYTF
TRBV7-9	TRBJ1-1	NA	TGTGCCAGCAGCTTAATGGCGGGGCTGGCCACTGAAGCTTTCTTT	CASSLMAGLATEAFF
TRBV5-8	TRBJ1-4	NA	TGTGCCAGCAGCTTGGGGCAGACAACTAATGAAAAACTGTTTTTT	CASSLGQTTNEKLFF
TRBV15	TRBJ2-1	NA	TGTGCCACCAGCAGAGATGGCCGGTTTGATGAGCAGTTCTTC	CATSRDGRFDEQFF
TRBV25-1	TRBJ2-2	TRBD2	TGTGCCAGCAGTCCGCTAGCGGGGGTTTACACCGGGGAGCTGTTTTTT	CASSPLAGVYTGELFF
TRBV23-1	TRBJ2-7	NA	TGCGCCAGCAGTCACTTCCCCGTTAATGGGCTCGTCTCCTACGAGCAGTACTTC	CASSHFPVNGLVSYEQYF
TRBV6-5	TRBJ1-6	NA	TGTGCCAGCAGTTACTCGAGAGGGGACTATTCACCCCTCCACTTT	CASSYSRGDYSPLHF
TRBV9	TRBJ2-7	NA	TGTGCCAGCAGCGTAGGGGGCAGGACTGACTACGAGCAGTACTTC	CASSVGGRTDYEQYF
TRBV11-1	TRBJ1-6	NA	TGTGCCAGCAGCTCCCTCGCGGGGGGGTATAATTCACCCCTCCACTTT	CASSSLAGGYNSPLHF
TRBV19	TRBJ1-4	NA	TGTGCCAGTGCACCCCGGACCGCAACTAATGAAAAACTGTTTTTT	CASAPRTATNEKLFF
TRBV4-1	TRBJ2-7	TRBD2	TGCGCCAGCAGCCAAGGCCCGGGGGGGATCACATACGAGCAGTACTTC	CASSQGPGGITYEQYF
TRBV5-1	TRBJ1-1	NA	TGCGCCAGCAGCCATGGACAGCTTGAAGCTTTCTTT	CASSHGQLEAFF
TRBV4-1	TRBJ1-1	TRBD1	TGCGCCAGCAGCCGCTCCGGGACAGTGGCTTTGAACACTGAAGCTTTCTTT	CASSRSGTVALNTEAFF
TRBV5-1	TRBJ2-1	TRBD2	TGCGCCAGCAGCTTGGAAGCGGGGGGGTTGAATGAGCAGTTCTTC	CASSLEAGGLNEQFF
TRBV28	TRBJ1-2	TRBD1	TGTGCCAGCAGCCCCGGGACAGCGATAGGTCGGGAGTATGGCTACACCTTC	CASSPGTAIGREYGYTF
TRBV19	TRBJ1-6	TRBD1	TGTGCCAGTAGTTCGACAGGGGGTGGGCTTTCACCCCTCCACTTT	CASSSTGGGLSPLHF
TRBV28	TRBJ1-2	NA	TGTGCCAGCAGTAGCAGGGTTTCTAACTATGGCTACACCTTC	CASSSRVSNYGYTF
TRBV28	TRBJ2-3	NA	TGTGCCAGCAGCCTCGGGGACGACCGTACAGATACGCAGTATTTT	CASSLGDDRTDTQYF
TRBV18	TRBJ2-1	TRBD2	TGTGCCAGCTCACCCGACCAATTAGCGGGGTACAATGAGCAGTTCTTC	CASSPDQLAGYNEQFF
TRBV4-1	TRBJ1-4	NA	TGCGCCAGCAGCCAAGAGATAGGGCGGGGGTTTAATGAAAAACTGTTTTTT	CASSQEIGRGFNEKLFF
TRBV7-2	TRBJ1-2	NA	TGTGCCAGCAGCCCCCCCCACGGGTCTCATGGCTACACCTTC	CASSPPHGSHGYTF
TRBV12-3/TRBV12-4	TRBJ1-2	NA	TGTGCCAGCAGCCTCGCGGGGCCCTATGGCTACACCTTC	CASSLAGPYGYTF
TRBV5-8	TRBJ1-5	NA	TGTGCCAGCAGCTTGGAACGGGGCGCCTCTAGCAATCAGCCCCAGCATTTT	CASSLERGASSNQPQHF
TRBV27	TRBJ2-5	TRBD2	TGTGCCAGCAGTTTATCTCTCCTAGCGGGGGCCAAGGAGGAGACCCAGTACTTC	CASSLSLLAGAKEETQYF
TRBV11-2	TRBJ1-3	TRBD1	TGTGCCAGCAGCCCCGACAGGGATGGAAACACCATATATTTT	CASSPDRDGNTIYF
TRBV27	TRBJ1-4	NA	TGTGCCAGCTCCGCTTATCCCCCGGATGAAAAACTGTTTTTT	CASSAYPPDEKLFF
TRBV11-3	TRBJ2-1	TRBD2	TGTGCCAGCAGCCGGGGGACTAGCGACTACAATGAGCAGTTCTTC	CASSRGTSDYNEQFF
TRBV4-3	TRBJ1-5	NA	TGCGCCAGCAGCCAAGATCGGGGATTGCCCAATCAGCCCCAGCATTTT	CASSQDRGLPNQPQHF
TRBV4-1	TRBJ1-1	NA	TGCGCCAGCAGCCAAGGGCATTCAGGGCCGTACACTGAAGCTTTCTTT	CASSQGHSGPYTEAFF
TRBV2	TRBJ1-2	NA	TGTGCCAGCAGTGAGACAGACCTGGATGGCTACACCTTC	CASSETDLDGYTF
TRBV28	TRBJ1-6	NA	TGTGCCAGCAGTTTATCAGGGGATAATTCACCCCTCCACTTT	CASSLSGDNSPLHF
TRBV6-2/TRBV6-3	TRBJ1-2	NA	TGTGCCAGCAGTTACTCTCCCAACTATGGCTACACCTTC	CASSYSPNYGYTF
TRBV5-6	TRBJ1-2	NA	TGTGCCAGCAGCTACGTAGCTAACTATGGCTACACCTTC	CASSYVANYGYTF
TRBV23-1	TRBJ2-3	TRBD1	TGCGCCAGCAGTCAAGGACAGGGGGAAGGAGATACGCAGTATTTT	CASSQGQGEGDTQYF
TRBV29-1	TRBJ1-2	NA	TGCAGCGTTACGGGCGGAGAGGACTATGGCTACACCTTC	CSVTGGEDYGYTF
TRBV10-3	TRBJ1-1	NA	TGTGCCATCAGTTCGGACCGTAATATGAACACTGAAGCTTTCTTT	CAISSDRNMNTEAFF
TRBV7-9	TRBJ2-1	NA	TGTGCCAGCAGCTTAGTCTCCTACAATGAGCAGTTCTTC	CASSLVSYNEQFF
TRBV19	TRBJ2-5	TRBD1	TGTGCCAGTAGCCCCGGGACAGGGGGGTTGGAGACCCAGTACTTC	CASSPGTGGLETQYF
TRBV19	TRBJ1-3	NA	TGTGCCAGCTCGGGTGCGGACAGCAACACCATATATTTT	CASSGADSNTIYF
TRBV28	TRBJ2-3	TRBD2	TGTGCCAGCAGTCAGACTAGCGGGGGGTACACAGATACGCAGTATTTT	CASSQTSGGYTDTQYF
TRBV6-2/TRBV6-3	TRBJ1-1	NA	TGTGCCAGCACCCCTGGGGATGTAGCTTTCTTT	CASTPGDVAFF
TRBV7-6	TRBJ2-7	NA	TGTGCCAGCAGCTTAGATTTGGGGTCCGAGCAGTACTTC	CASSLDLGSEQYF
TRBV6-5	TRBJ2-5	TRBD1	TGTGCCAGCAGTTACAGGGGGCAAGTGACCCAGTACTTC	CASSYRGQVTQYF
TRBV4-1	TRBJ1-1	TRBD1	TGCGCCAGCAGCCCGTCCCCCGGGACAGGGGGCATTGAAGCTTTCTTT	CASSPSPGTGGIEAFF
TRBV4-1	TRBJ1-1	NA	TGCGCCAGCAGCCAGGGGGCCGGGCTACCAAACACTGAAGCTTTCTTT	CASSQGAGLPNTEAFF
TRBV6-2/TRBV6-3	TRBJ2-3	NA	TGTGCCAGCAGTCACAGGGCAGATACGCAGTATTTT	CASSHRADTQYF
TRBV9	TRBJ2-5	NA	TGTGCCAGCAGCGACGGGGGAACGTACCAAGAGACCCAGTACTTC	CASSDGGTYQETQYF
TRBV5-1	TRBJ2-1	NA	TGCGCCAGCAGCTTGGTCGCGAGGGGGTACTACAATGAGCAGTTCTTC	CASSLVARGYYNEQFF
TRBV7-6	TRBJ2-3	TRBD1	TGTGCCAGCAGCTACTCAGGGGGTTATACAGATACGCAGTATTTT	CASSYSGGYTDTQYF
TRBV7-2	TRBJ2-3	TRBD2	TGTGCCAGCAGCTTAGCCCGCAGCGGGGGCCGTCTCACAGATACGCAGTATTTT	CASSLARSGGRLTDTQYF
TRBV12-1	TRBJ1-1	NA	TGTGCCAGCAGCCCGACGGGACAGGGTGTTAAAACTGAAGCTTTCTTT	CASSPTGQGVKTEAFF
TRBV27	TRBJ1-2	TRBD1	TGTGCCAGCAGTTTTACTCATGGACAGGGGGAGGGGTATGGCTACACCTTC	CASSFTHGQGEGYGYTF
TRBV4-1	TRBJ1-2	NA	TGCGCCAGCAGCCAAGATGTGTCATATGGCTACACCTTC	CASSQDVSYGYTF